Each of the 20 T cell receptor beta chains below was sequenced from the same sample in a study of Ad26.COV2.S vaccination and SARS-CoV-2 variants. Treatment: roughly 19 received Ad26.COV2.S at low or high dose, single or two shots; roughly five received placebo; per-sample allocation not given. Sampling was done on day 63 after the first vaccine or placebo injection. Clones were sequenced by immunoSEQ multiplex PCR, and TCRdb holds only the in-frame ones, with some missing. This table holds fewer than 800,000 clones, more than 70% found once. This specimen consisted of peripheral blood, obtained in a trial of Ad26.COV2.S vaccine versus placebo. These receptors were obtained from a person aged 18-65 years who received the Ad26.COV2.S COVID-19 vaccine or a placebo.

This clone was detected once. The CDR3 DNA reads as TGTGCCAGCAGTTACTCGAACCGGGACAGGGACAATCAGCCCCAGCATTTT. This sequence encodes CASSYSNRDRDNQPQHF. This rearrangement joins TRBV6-2 or TRBV6-3 to TRBJ1-5, with 9 bases aligning to TRBD1. With V trimmed by 0 bases and J by 3 bases, 6 bases remained unmatched. The CDR3 is 17 residues long. Germline values: CDR1 MNHEY, CDR2 SVGEGT.

The J gene is TRBJ1-5, the V gene TRBV19; 9 nucleotides line up with TRBD1. Germline V gene data show CDR1 as LNHDA and CDR2 as SQIVND (reference sequence). The CDR3 sequence is 14 residues long. The J segment lost 9 bases and the V segment lost 10 bases, leaving 13 bases of the junction unmatched. This CDR3 reads CATRPGQGLAPQHF. CDR3 bases: TGTGCCACGAGGCCGGGACAGGGACTTGCGCCCCAGCATTTT.

The rearrangement joins TRBV9 to TRBJ1-2; 9 nucleotides agree with TRBD1. The CDR3 loop spans 16 amino acids. With 3 bases clipped from V and 0 bases from J, the junction kept 6 bases outside the gene matches. The germline CDR1 and CDR2 sequences are SGDLS and YYNGEE. The CDR3 is CASSATGGRTNYGYTF. The CDR3 DNA reads as TGTGCCAGCAGCGCCACAGGGGGCCGAACTAACTATGGCTACACCTTC. Full variable domain (rest looked up from reference TRBV9 and TRBJ1-2): DSGVTQTPKHLITATGQRVTLRCSPRSGDLSVYWYQQSLDQGLQFLIQYYNGEERAKGNILERFSAQQFPDLHSELNLSSLELGDSALYFCASSATGGRTNYGYTFGSGTRLTVV.

For this clone: In the same sample, other DNA sequences code for this CDR3. The chain has TRBV7-2 and TRBJ1-2, with D unresolved. Trimming took off 5 bases at V and 4 bases at J, with 14 bases between the two ends. There are 14 residues in the CDR3. Looked up from germline, CDR1 is SGHTA and CDR2 is FQGNSA. This CDR3 is CASSLGLGGYGYTF. CDR3 nucleotide sequence: TGTGCCAGCAGCCTTGGACTTGGTGGCTATGGCTACACCTTC.

The chain couples TRBV6-1 to TRBJ2-3; unclear D gene. Germline-derived CDR1 and CDR2 are MNHNS and SASEGT. CDR3 length equals 13 residues. The V end was cut by 2 bases, the J end by 4 bases, with 7 bases between. CDR3 nucleotide sequence: TGTGCCAGCAGTGAATTTAGAGCAGATACGCAGTATTTT. It codes for CASSEFRADTQYF.

The chain couples TRBV3-1 (or the pseudogene TRBV3-2) to TRBJ2-7; no reliable D call. CDR1 and CDR2 from the germline V gene are LGHDT and YNNKEL (reference sequence). CDR3 length: 14 residues. V was pared by 1 base and J by 3 bases, with 10 bases between. The CDR3 sequence is CASSQGQEYYEQYF. CDR3 bases: TGTGCCAGCAGCCAAGGCCAGGAGTACTACGAGCAGTACTTC.

This clone has just one count. The chain recombines TRBV6-6 with TRBJ1-5, with a tentative D call TRBD1 (6 bases). The germline gives CDR1 MNHNY, CDR2 SVGAGI (reference sequence). CDR3 size: 15 residues. The ends were cut back, 1 base at V and 2 bases at J, with 9 bases in the middle. The CDR3 loop reads CASSYFRGGNQPQHF. The CDR3 DNA sequence: TGTGCCAGCAGTTACTTCAGGGGTGGCAATCAGCCCCAGCATTTT.

This clone has just a few counts. V is TRBV5-1 and J is TRBJ1-4; unclear D gene. The V end lost 2 bases, the J end lost 7 bases, and 9 bases lay between the germline ends. The CDR3 runs 13 residues. Germline V lookup: CDR1 SGHRS, CDR2 YFSETQ. The CDR3 bases are TGCGCCAGCAGCTTCCCCGGAGGTGAAAAACTGTTTTTT. This encodes CASSFPGGEKLFF.

CDR3 in DNA: TGCGCCAGCAGCCAAGAAGGGGGGCACAGGGGCACAGATACGCAGTATTTT. Its translation: CASSQEGGHRGTDTQYF. This chain links TRBV4-3 with TRBJ2-3; D may match TRBD1 or TRBD2 (6 bases each). The CDR3 consists of 17 residues. CDR1 and CDR2 from the germline V gene are LGHNA and YSLEER. Trimming pared 0 bases from V and 1 base from J, leaving 14 bases between.

J is TRBJ2-5 and V is TRBV6-1; D not resolved. This CDR3 comprises 11 residues. Germline V gene data show CDR1 as MNHNS and CDR2 as SASEGT. V lost 1 base, J lost 7 bases, and 4 bases lay in between. The chain's CDR3 is CASSEVWTQYF. CDR3 in DNA: TGTGCCAGCAGTGAAGTGTGGACCCAGTACTTC.

Comment on this clone: Other DNA sequences within the sample encode an identical CDR3. The chain carries TRBV12-3 or TRBV12-4 and TRBJ1-4; a possible D gene is TRBD1 (6 bases). The CDR3 totals 12 residues. V lost 2 bases and J lost 8, with 6 bases in between. The CDR3 protein is CASSLRGEKLFF. The CDR3 DNA reads as TGTGCCAGCAGTTTAAGGGGGGAAAAACTGTTTTTT.

The table lists this clone with a few counts. The chain links TRBV7-7 to TRBJ2-7, with TRBD1 identical over 11 bases. Germline V gene sequence: CDR1 SSHAT, CDR2 FNYEAQ (reference sequence). There are 14 residues in the CDR3. Trimming took 5 bases from V and 2 from J; bases not matched to a gene: 2. The CDR3 spells CASSKGQGAYEQYF. The CDR3 DNA is TGTGCCAGCAGCAAGGGACAGGGGGCCTACGAGCAGTACTTC.

V usage is TRBV12-5 and J usage is TRBJ1-4; possibly TRBD1 for D (5 bases). There are 12 residues in the CDR3. V was shortened by 5 bases and J by 8 bases, with 9 bases between the two germline ends. Germline-derived CDR1 and CDR2 are LGHNT and FRNRAP. CDR3 bases: TGTGCTAGTGGTCAATGGGGGGAAAAACTGTTTTTT. It codes for CASGQWGEKLFF.

V usage is TRBV2 and J usage is TRBJ2-1; TRBD2 matches at 7 bases. Trimming cost V 7 bases and J 5 bases; bases outside gene matches: 8. Germline assignment: CDR1 SNHLY and CDR2 FYNNEI. The CDR3 covers 14 residues. The CDR3 sequence is CASMWRELDNEQFF. The CDR3 DNA sequence: TGTGCCAGCATGTGGCGGGAGTTGGACAATGAGCAGTTCTTC.

This chain connects TRBV5-6 to TRBJ2-1; D gene ambiguous. Germline V CDR1 and CDR2: SGHDT, YYEEEE. The CDR3 has 15 residues. V lost 0 bases and J lost 0, with 7 bases in between. CDR3 sequence: CASSLVDPSYNEQFF. As DNA, the CDR3 is TGTGCCAGCAGCTTGGTGGATCCCTCCTACAATGAGCAGTTCTTC.

The V call is TRBV7-8, the J call TRBJ1-1; D may be TRBD1 (5 bases). The CDR3 covers 14 residues. Per the germline V gene, CDR1 is SGHVS and CDR2 is FQNEAQ. V was cut by 5 bases and J by 4 bases, with 14 bases left in between. DNA of the CDR3: TGTGCCAGCAGCCCCCCGGGGGGTGGCACTGAAGCTTTCTTT. This sequence encodes CASSPPGGGTEAFF.

The chain carries TRBV10-3 and TRBJ2-7; D is ambiguous. The CDR3 is 11 amino acids. CDR1 and CDR2 from the germline V gene are ENHRY and SYGVKD. Deletions cut 6 bases from V and 6 bases from J, with 9 bases between. CDR3 amino acids: CAIRSLREQYF. The CDR3 nucleotides read TGTGCCATCAGAAGCTTGCGCGAGCAGTACTTC.

The chain joins TRBV6-2 or TRBV6-3 to TRBJ2-2; the match to TRBD2 covers 10 bases. The ends lost 4 bases at V and 7 bases at J; junction bases unmatched: 6. The CDR3 has 15 residues. The germline CDR1 and CDR2 sequences are MNHEY and SVGEGT. The CDR3 nucleotides read TGTGCCAGCAGTTTAGGACTAGCGGTAGGCGGGGAGCTGTTTTTT. As protein: CASSLGLAVGGELFF.

The V gene is TRBV14, the J gene TRBJ2-1; 14 bases fit TRBD2. CDR1 and CDR2 (germline): SGHDN, FVKESK. The CDR3 consists of 15 residues. The V gene end was trimmed by 4 bases and the J gene end by 12 bases; junction bases not matched to a gene: 8. Written as DNA, the CDR3 is TGTGCCAGCAGCCGAGGGACTAGCGGGAGCTTAGGGCAGTTCTTC. Translating gives CASSRGTSGSLGQFF.

The chain carries TRBV6-5 and TRBJ1-2; 8 bases fit TRBD1. Trimming removed 6 bases from V and 6 bases from J; junction bases left unmatched: 6. The CDR3 spans 13 residues. Germline lookup yields CDR1 MNHEY and CDR2 SVGAGI. The CDR3 region has the DNA TGTGCCAGCAGCTCAGGGGGCCAGGATGGCTACACCTTC. Translation: CASSSGGQDGYTF.